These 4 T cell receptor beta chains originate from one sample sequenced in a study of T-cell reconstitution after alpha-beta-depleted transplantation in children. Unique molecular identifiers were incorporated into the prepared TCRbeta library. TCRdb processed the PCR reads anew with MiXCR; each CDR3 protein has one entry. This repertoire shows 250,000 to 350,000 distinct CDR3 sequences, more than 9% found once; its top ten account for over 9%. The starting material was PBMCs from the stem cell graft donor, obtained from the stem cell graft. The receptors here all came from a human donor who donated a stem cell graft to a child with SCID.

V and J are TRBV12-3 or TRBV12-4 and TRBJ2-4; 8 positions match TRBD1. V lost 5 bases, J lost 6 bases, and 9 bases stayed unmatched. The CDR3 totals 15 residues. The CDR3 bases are TGTGCCAGCAGTCCCCCAGGGGGCCGGTTAAACATTCAGTACTTC. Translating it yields CASSPPGGRLNIQYF.

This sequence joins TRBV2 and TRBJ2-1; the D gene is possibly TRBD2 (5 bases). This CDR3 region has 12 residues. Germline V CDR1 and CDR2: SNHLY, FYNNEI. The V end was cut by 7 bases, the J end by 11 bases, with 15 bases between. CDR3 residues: CASTDYDKKQFF. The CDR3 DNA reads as TGTGCCAGCACCGACTACGACAAAAAGCAGTTCTTC. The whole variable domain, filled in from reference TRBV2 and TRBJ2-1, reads EPEVTQTPSHQVTQMGQEVILRCVPISNHLYFYWYRQILGQKVEFLVSFYNNEISEKSEIFDDQFSVERPDGSNFTLKIRSTKLEDSAMYFCASTDYDKKQFFGPGTRLTVL.

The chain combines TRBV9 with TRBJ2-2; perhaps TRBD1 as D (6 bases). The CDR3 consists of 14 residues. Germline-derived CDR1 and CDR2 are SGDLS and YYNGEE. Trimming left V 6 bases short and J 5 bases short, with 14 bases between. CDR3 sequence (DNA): TGTGCCAGCACCGGGACATATGGGACCGGGGAGCTGTTTTTT. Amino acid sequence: CASTGTYGTGELFF.

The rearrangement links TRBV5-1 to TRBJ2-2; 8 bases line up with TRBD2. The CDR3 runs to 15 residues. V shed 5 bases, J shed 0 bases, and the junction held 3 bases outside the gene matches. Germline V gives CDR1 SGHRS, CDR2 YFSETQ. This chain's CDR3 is CASSSGGTNTGELFF. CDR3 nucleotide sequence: TGCGCCAGCAGTTCGGGGGGGACGAACACCGGGGAGCTGTTTTTT.